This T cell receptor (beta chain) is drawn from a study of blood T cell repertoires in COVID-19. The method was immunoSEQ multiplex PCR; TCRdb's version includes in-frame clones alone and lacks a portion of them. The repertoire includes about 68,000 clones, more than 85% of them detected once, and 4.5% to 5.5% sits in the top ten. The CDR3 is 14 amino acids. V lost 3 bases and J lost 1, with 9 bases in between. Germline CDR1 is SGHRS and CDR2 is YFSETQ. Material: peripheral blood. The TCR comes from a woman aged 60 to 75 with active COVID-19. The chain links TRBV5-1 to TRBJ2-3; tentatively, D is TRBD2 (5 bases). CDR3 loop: CASSSNSGTDTQYF. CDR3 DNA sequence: TGCGCCAGCAGCTCCAATAGCGGCACAGATACGCAGTATTTT.